These 12 T cell receptor beta chains were sequenced from one sample in a study of Ad26.COV2.S vaccination and SARS-CoV-2 variants. Treatment specified: approximately 18 received Ad26.COV2.S at low or high dose, single or two shots; 5 received placebo; per-sample allocation not given. Vaccine and placebo recipients were sampled on day 63 after the first injection. Only in-frame clones appear in the TCRdb table, and some are missing; sequencing was by immunoSEQ multiplex PCR. The sample contains fewer than 600,000 clones, 80% to 90% of which appear only once. The sequences come from peripheral blood, collected in a trial of Ad26.COV2.S vaccine versus placebo. Source of these receptors: a person between 18 and 65 years old who received the Ad26.COV2.S COVID-19 vaccine or a placebo.

This clone was counted at least ten times. This chain joins TRBV6-1 and TRBJ2-6; weak D call: TRBD2 (5 bases). CDR3 length: 16 residues. V shed 3 bases and J shed 0 bases, with 9 bases lying between them. Germline CDR1 is MNHNS and CDR2 is SASEGT. The CDR3 DNA reads as TGTGCCAGCAGTGACGGGGAAATCTCTGGGGCCAACGTCCTGACTTTC. It is translated as CASSDGEISGANVLTF.

The chain recombines TRBV6-5 with TRBJ1-1; D is uncertain. CDR1 and CDR2 (germline): MNHEY, SVGAGI. V was cut by 0 bases and J by 8 bases, with 16 bases left in between. The CDR3 has 15 residues. The CDR3 region has the DNA TGTGCCAGCAGTTACTCGAAGGGAGCAGCGACCGAAGCTTTCTTT. The encoded protein is CASSYSKGAATEAFF.

The rearrangement uses TRBV7-6 and TRBJ2-7; 15 bases are shared with TRBD2. CDR3 length: 17 residues. CDR1 SGHVS and CDR2 FNYEAQ come from the germline V gene. V dropped 4 bases and J dropped 1; count of bases not matched to a gene: 5. The CDR3 bases are TGTGCCAGCAGCTCAGGACTAGCGGGAGGGGATTCCTACGAGCAGTACTTC. Residues: CASSSGLAGGDSYEQYF. The full variable domain, completed using reference TRBV7-6 and TRBJ2-7, is GAGVSQSPRYKVTKRGQDVALRCDPISGHVSLYWYRQALGQGPEFLTYFNYEAQQDKSGLPNDRFSAERPEGSISTLTIQRTEQRDSAMYRCASSSGLAGGDSYEQYFGPGTRLTVT.

The V call is TRBV5-8, the J call TRBJ2-3, with 14 positions matching TRBD2. The CDR3 spans 20 residues. Germline CDR1 reads SGHTS; CDR2 reads YDEGEE. The V and J ends lost 2 bases and 0 bases, in that order; junction bases with no gene match: 11. CDR3 amino acids: CASSFAGTSGSGVSTDTQYF. CDR3 DNA: TGTGCCAGCAGCTTCGCCGGGACTAGCGGGAGCGGAGTAAGCACAGATACGCAGTATTTT.

The chain couples TRBV5-4 to TRBJ2-7; weak D call: TRBD1 (5 bases). Germline assignment: CDR1 SGHNT and CDR2 YYREEE (reference sequence). This CDR3 has 15 amino acids. V lost 2 bases, J lost 3 bases, and 15 bases lay in between. CDR3 sequence reads: CASSFSGSRSYEQYF. In nucleotides, the CDR3 is TGTGCCAGCAGCTTTTCAGGGTCAAGGAGCTACGAGCAGTACTTC.

This clone was seen more than once but under ten times. V gene TRBV6-5 combines with J gene TRBJ2-5; 13 positions match TRBD2. The J segment lost 7 bases and the V segment lost 5 bases, leaving 4 bases of the junction unmatched. The CDR3 sequence is 14 residues long. Germline CDR1 reads MNHEY; CDR2 reads SVGAGI. As DNA, the CDR3 is TGTGCCAGCAGTACTAGCGGGGGGGCCGGGACCCAGTACTTC. It yields the protein CASSTSGGAGTQYF.

This clone was seen just once. This sequence joins TRBV7-9 and TRBJ2-1; D gene ambiguous. The V end lost 3 bases, the J end lost 2 bases, and 11 bases lay between the germline ends. Germline CDR1 reads SEHNR; CDR2 reads FQNEAQ (reference sequence). The CDR3 totals 15 residues. The CDR3: CASSFYPTPYNEQFF. In DNA form, the CDR3 reads TGTGCCAGCAGCTTTTACCCGACCCCCTACAATGAGCAGTTCTTC. The whole variable domain, filled in from reference TRBV7-9 and TRBJ2-1, reads DTGVSQNPRHKITKRGQNVTFRCDPISEHNRLYWYRQTLGQGPEFLTYFQNEAQLEKSRLLSDRFSAERPKGSFSTLEIQRTEQGDSAMYLCASSFYPTPYNEQFFGPGTRLTVL.

The chain recombines TRBV19 with TRBJ1-2; the D is unclear. V lost 9 bases to trimming and J lost 2 bases, with 16 bases between them. Germline V gene sequence: CDR1 LNHDA, CDR2 SQIVND (reference sequence). The CDR3 spans 14 residues. The CDR3 loop is CASRSDLANYGYTF. DNA of the CDR3: TGTGCCAGCCGAAGTGACCTGGCCAACTATGGCTACACCTTC.

The rearrangement joins TRBV6-2 or TRBV6-3 to TRBJ1-2; no clear D gene. Germline V gene data show CDR1 as MNHEY and CDR2 as SVGEGT. This CDR3 comprises 12 residues. Between the trimmed V and J ends, which lost 6 bases and 8 bases, there was a span of 13 bases. The CDR3 nucleotides read TGTGCCAGCAGCCCTGCCTTGCTCGGCTACACCTTC. Translated: CASSPALLGYTF.

The V gene is TRBV7-8, the J gene TRBJ2-7; TRBD2 matches 10 bases. V gave up 7 bases and J gave up 0 bases; unmatched junction bases: 3. Per germline, CDR1 SGHVS and CDR2 FQNEAQ. The CDR3 spans 14 residues. The CDR3 DNA sequence: TGTGCCAGCAACGAGCGGGAGGGCTCCTACGAGCAGTACTTC. The encoded protein is CASNEREGSYEQYF.

The rearrangement joins TRBV5-6 to TRBJ1-1, with TRBD1 matching over 7 bases. The CDR3 has 16 amino acids. Trimming took 0 bases from V and 10 from J; bases not matched to a gene: 15. Germline loops: CDR1 SGHDT, CDR2 YYEEEE. The CDR3 sequence: CASSLATQGGRRGAFF. The CDR3 DNA is TGTGCCAGCAGCTTGGCCACCCAAGGGGGCCGCAGGGGAGCTTTCTTT. Full variable domain (rest looked up from reference TRBV5-6 and TRBJ1-1): DAGVTQSPTHLIKTRGQQVTLRCSPKSGHDTVSWYQQALGQGPQFIFQYYEEEERQRGNFPDRFSGHQFPNYSSELNVNALLLGDSALYLCASSLATQGGRRGAFFGQGTRLTVV.

This clone has a single count. V and J are TRBV12-3 or TRBV12-4 and TRBJ2-7; a weak D match, TRBD1 (6 bases). The CDR3 is 13 amino acids. Between the trimmed V and J ends, which lost 6 bases and 2 bases, there was a span of 11 bases. The CDR3 coding sequence is TGTGCCAGCAGCCTCAGGGGTCCCTACGAGCAGTACTTC. This translates into CASSLRGPYEQYF.